The 29 T cell receptor beta chains presented below share a single source sample, sequenced in a study of PD-L1 blockade in urothelial cancer. Some clones are missing from TCRdb's copy, which holds only in-frame ones; the method was immunoSEQ multiplex PCR. The sample consists of roughly 50,000 clones, approximately 80% of them appearing once. The specimen was PBMCs, collected around atezolizumab (anti-PD-L1) treatment. The receptors were gathered from a man aged 70 or older with urothelial cancer.

CDR3 DNA: TGCGCCAGCAGCTTGGGACAGCCTCCTAACGAGCAGTACTTC. It codes for CASSLGQPPNEQYF. This chain links TRBV5-1 with TRBJ2-7; possibly TRBD1 for D (5 bases). V lost 0 bases and J 5 bases, leaving 12 bases between the germline ends. This CDR3 has 14 residues. The V gene's germline CDR1 is SGHRS and CDR2 YFSETQ.

CDR3 loop: CAIKMDRAYPGELFF. DNA for the CDR3: TGTGCCATAAAGATGGACAGGGCTTATCCCGGGGAGCTGTTTTTT. V usage is TRBV10-3 and J usage is TRBJ2-2, with 8 bases lining up with TRBD1. This CDR3 is built from 15 residues. Trimming took 9 bases from V and 6 from J; bases not matched to a gene: 12. From germline, CDR1 is ENHRY and CDR2 SYGVKD.

The V call is TRBV5-1, the J call TRBJ2-3, with 9 positions matching TRBD2. The CDR3 length is 15 residues. Germline V gene sequence: CDR1 SGHRS, CDR2 YFSETQ. Trimming took 7 bases from V and 1 from J; bases not matched to a gene: 7. CDR3 sequence (DNA): TGCGCCAGCCGATTAGCGGGAGCGGGCACAGATACGCAGTATTTT. This codes for CASRLAGAGTDTQYF.

The chain combines TRBV9 with TRBJ2-1; 7 bases match TRBD2. The CDR3 loop spans 16 amino acids. Germline CDR1 SGDLS, CDR2 YYNGEE. V was clipped by 1 base and J by 2 bases; unmatched bases: 6. The CDR3 region has the DNA TGTGCCAGCAGCGTAACAGCGGGGCTAACCTACAATGAGCAGTTCTTC. It codes for CASSVTAGLTYNEQFF.

This chain's CDR3 is CASKEGTNYGYTF. CDR3 DNA: TGTGCCAGTAAGGAGGGAACTAACTATGGCTACACCTTC. This chain joins TRBV19 and TRBJ1-2, with D uncertain. Germline CDR1 LNHDA, CDR2 SQIVND (reference sequence). Trimming pared 7 bases from V and 0 bases from J, leaving 9 bases between. The CDR3 runs 13 residues.

V is TRBV30 and J is TRBJ2-5, with a weak D call TRBD1 (6 bases). The CDR3 is 12 residues long. The germline V gene has CDR1 GTSNPN and CDR2 SVGIG (reference sequence). The V and J ends lost 3 bases and 4 bases respectively, with 9 bases between them. The CDR3 here is CAWSTGPETQYF. CDR3 sequence (DNA): TGTGCCTGGAGCACAGGGCCAGAGACCCAGTACTTC.

This rearrangement joins TRBV5-1 to TRBJ1-3, with 9 bases identical to TRBD1. This CDR3 has 12 amino acids. Germline V CDR1 and CDR2: SGHRS, YFSETQ. With 7 bases clipped from V and 4 bases from J, the junction kept 0 bases outside the gene matches. The CDR3 DNA is TGCGCCAGCGGGACAGGGGGAAACACCATATATTTT. It specifies CASGTGGNTIYF.

This chain uses TRBV11-3 with TRBJ2-3; 10 nucleotides agree with TRBD1. V dropped 5 bases and J dropped 1; count of bases not matched to a gene: 6. The CDR3 loop spans 16 amino acids. Germline V lookup: CDR1 SGHNT, CDR2 YENEEA. CDR3 bases: TGTGCCAGCAGCGCCAGACAGGGGGCAGGCACAGATACGCAGTATTTT. Residues: CASSARQGAGTDTQYF.

The gene calls are TRBV7-9 and TRBJ1-3; D ambiguous. The CDR3 loop spans 14 amino acids. The germline V gene has CDR1 SEHNR and CDR2 FQNEAQ (reference sequence). The V gene lost 3 bases and the J gene lost 0 bases, with 6 bases spanning the gap. This chain's CDR3 is CASSLRISGNTIYF. The CDR3 nucleotides are TGTGCCAGCAGCTTGCGGATCTCTGGAAACACCATATATTTT.

The chain links TRBV9 to TRBJ2-1; 10 bases are a match to TRBD2. The CDR3 sequence is 14 residues long. After removal of 4 bases from V and 7 bases from J, the junction contained 5 bases not matched to a gene. Germline CDR1 is SGDLS and CDR2 is YYNGEE. The CDR3, as DNA: TGTGCCAGCAGCCTGGGACTAGCGCAAAATGAGCAGTTCTTC. Translated: CASSLGLAQNEQFF.

The chain combines TRBV19 with TRBJ2-2, with TRBD1 matching 10 bases. Germline CDR1 and CDR2: LNHDA and SQIVND (reference sequence). The CDR3 totals 15 residues. J gave up 7 bases and V 4 bases, and 6 bases lay outside the gene matches. The CDR3 region is CASSTRQGAGGELFF. The DNA for the CDR3 is TGTGCCAGTAGTACAAGACAGGGGGCAGGCGGGGAGCTGTTTTTT.

This clone was seen only once. The chain couples TRBV19 to TRBJ2-7; TRBD2 matches 11 bases. CDR1 is LNHDA, CDR2 SQIVND, per germline (reference sequence). The CDR3 length is 17 residues. Unmatched junction bases numbered 12, after V lost 0 bases and J lost 8 bases. For the CDR3, the DNA is TGTGCCAGTAGTATAGAAGGGTCCGGACTAGCGGGCTCCAAGCAGTACTTC. This sequence encodes CASSIEGSGLAGSKQYF.

This chain joins TRBV5-6 and TRBJ1-3; 7 nucleotides agree with TRBD1. The CDR3 sequence is 17 residues long. Looked up from germline, CDR1 is SGHDT and CDR2 is YYEEEE. The ends lost 2 bases at V and 0 bases at J; junction bases unmatched: 8. DNA of the CDR3: TGTGCCAGCAGCTTAGGACAGGTCCAATACTCTGGAAACACCATATATTTT. Residues: CASSLGQVQYSGNTIYF.

This chain links TRBV28 with TRBJ2-7; TRBD1 matches 9 bases. V lost 5 bases and J lost 3; bases outside the gene matches: 14. Germline V gene sequence: CDR1 MDHEN, CDR2 SYDVKM. The CDR3 spans 17 residues. CDR3 sequence (DNA): TGTGCCAGCAGTCTACAGGGGACAGGGATCGGGTACTACGAGCAGTACTTC. This gives the protein CASSLQGTGIGYYEQYF.

The V and J genes are TRBV28 and TRBJ1-3; D not resolved. The germline gives CDR1 MDHEN, CDR2 SYDVKM. The CDR3 has 15 amino acids. Trimming took off 7 bases at V and 0 bases at J, with 13 bases between the two ends. The CDR3 sequence is CASTAAAYSGNTIYF. The CDR3 DNA reads TGTGCCAGCACCGCGGCTGCTTACTCTGGAAACACCATATATTTT.

This chain connects TRBV4-1 to TRBJ2-1; D might be TRBD1 (7 bases). In germline, CDR1 is MGHRA, CDR2 YSYEKL. The CDR3 consists of 16 residues. The germline V and J ends were trimmed by 3 bases and 1 base, with 13 bases remaining between them. The CDR3 loop is CASSQSGGLSYNEQFF. In DNA form, the CDR3 reads TGCGCCAGCAGCCAGTCAGGGGGGTTGTCCTACAATGAGCAGTTCTTC.

V gene TRBV12-5 combines with J gene TRBJ2-3; 9 bases align to TRBD2. This CDR3 is 15 amino acids long. Losses at the gene ends were 4 bases for V and 4 bases for J; bases not matched to a gene: 6. CDR1 is LGHNT and CDR2 is FRNRAP in the germline V gene. The CDR3 is CASGSDGLAPDTQYF. The CDR3 DNA is TGTGCTAGTGGTTCAGACGGACTAGCGCCAGATACGCAGTATTTT.

This clone turned up a few times. The genes are TRBV19 and TRBJ2-1, with TRBD2 matching 10 bases. Trimming removed 7 bases from V and 6 bases from J; junction bases left unmatched: 9. The length of the CDR3 is 15 residues. Germline-derived CDR1 and CDR2 are LNHDA and SQIVND (reference sequence). The CDR3 DNA reads as TGTGCCAGTAAGGGTACTAGCGGGGCAACCAATGAGCAGTTCTTC. This translates into CASKGTSGATNEQFF.

The chain links TRBV4-1 to TRBJ2-7; D perhaps matches TRBD1 (6 bases). In germline, CDR1 is MGHRA, CDR2 YSYEKL. The CDR3 is 12 residues long. Trimming took 4 bases from V and 3 from J, leaving 7 bases between them. In DNA, the CDR3 is TGCGCCAGCAGCCCGGACAGCTACGAGCAGTACTTC. Its translation: CASSPDSYEQYF.

This clone was observed once. The gene calls are TRBV4-3 and TRBJ2-1, with 14 positions matching TRBD2. V was pared by 1 base and J by 6 bases, with 5 bases of the junction left unmatched. The CDR3 loop spans 17 amino acids. Germline V gene sequence: CDR1 LGHNA, CDR2 YSLEER. The CDR3 coding sequence is TGCGCCAGCAGCCAAGCCCGACTAGCGGGGGGGCCCAATGAGCAGTTCTTC. It is translated as CASSQARLAGGPNEQFF.

V usage is TRBV6-1 and J usage is TRBJ2-7; TRBD2 aligns across 9 bases. J lost 0 bases, V lost 4 bases, and 4 bases had no gene match. The CDR3 runs 15 residues. The germline gives CDR1 MNHNS, CDR2 SASEGT. In nucleotides, the CDR3 is TGTGCCAGCAGTGTCCGGACTAGCGACTCCTACGAGCAGTACTTC. It encodes CASSVRTSDSYEQYF.

This clone was seen more than once but under ten times. The J gene is TRBJ2-3, the V gene TRBV7-7, with D perhaps TRBD2 (7 bases). Germline lookup yields CDR1 SSHAT and CDR2 FNYEAQ (reference sequence). V was shortened by 4 bases and J by 2 bases, with 10 bases between the two germline ends. CDR3 length: 14 amino acids. The CDR3 nucleotides read TGTGCCAGCAGCTCGGGGGGCGCCACAGATACGCAGTATTTT. Translated, it gives CASSSGGATDTQYF.

The V and J genes are TRBV11-3 and TRBJ1-2, with no clear D. The CDR3 totals 14 residues. The V end lost 1 base, the J end lost 2 bases, and 8 bases lay between the germline ends. Germline V lookup: CDR1 SGHNT, CDR2 YENEEA. Written as DNA, the CDR3 is TGTGCCAGCAGCTTAGGACCCGGGAACTATGGCTACACCTTC. It translates to CASSLGPGNYGYTF.

The V call is TRBV5-1, the J call TRBJ1-1; TRBD1 matches 8 bases. V shed 5 bases, J shed 2 bases, and the junction held 11 bases outside the gene matches. The length of the CDR3 is 16 residues. The germline gives CDR1 SGHRS, CDR2 YFSETQ. CDR3 in DNA: TGCGCCAGCAGTCACCTTGCGACAGGGGCAAACACTGAAGCTTTCTTT. Amino acid sequence: CASSHLATGANTEAFF.

This clone was seen only a few times. V is TRBV6-5 and J is TRBJ1-2; TRBD1 matches 8 bases. V lost 6 bases to trimming and J lost 2 bases; unmatched junction nucleotides: 8. This CDR3 contains 15 residues. Per the germline V gene, CDR1 is MNHEY and CDR2 is SVGAGI. CDR3 in DNA: TGTGCCAGCAGGCCCGGACAGGGTCCGAACTATGGCTACACCTTC. Protein: CASRPGQGPNYGYTF.

The chain links TRBV4-3 to TRBJ2-3, with TRBD2 matching over 8 bases. The germline V gene has CDR1 LGHNA and CDR2 YSLEER. This CDR3 is 15 amino acids long. The trim removed 2 bases at V and 4 bases at J, leaving 5 bases unmatched. In nucleotides, the CDR3 is TGCGCCAGCAGCCAAAGAGCGGGGGAGTCAGATACGCAGTATTTT. This translates into CASSQRAGESDTQYF.

The chain employs TRBV9 and TRBJ2-1; D gene uncertain. Trimming removed 3 bases from V and 5 bases from J, with 12 bases in between. The V gene's germline CDR1 is SGDLS and CDR2 YYNGEE. The CDR3 sequence is 14 residues long. CDR3 region: CASSALLVNNEQFF. The CDR3 DNA reads as TGTGCCAGCAGCGCCCTTTTAGTCAACAATGAGCAGTTCTTC.

The chain employs TRBV18 and TRBJ1-2; tentatively, D is TRBD1 (5 bases). This CDR3 is built from 13 residues. V was trimmed by 2 bases and J by 4 bases, leaving 8 bases between them. Germline values: CDR1 KGHSH, CDR2 LQKENI. CDR3 DNA: TGTGCCAGCTCACCATCGGGGGGCTATGGCTACACCTTC. Its protein is CASSPSGGYGYTF.

This clone was found a few times. The V gene is TRBV28, the J gene TRBJ1-1; D gene ambiguous. This CDR3 is 15 amino acids long. Trimming took off 6 bases at V and 4 bases at J, with 18 bases between the two ends. Germline V gives CDR1 MDHEN, CDR2 SYDVKM. CDR3 loop: CASSRVPGWGTEAFF. The CDR3 nucleotides read TGTGCCAGCAGCCGGGTCCCGGGGTGGGGCACTGAAGCTTTCTTT.